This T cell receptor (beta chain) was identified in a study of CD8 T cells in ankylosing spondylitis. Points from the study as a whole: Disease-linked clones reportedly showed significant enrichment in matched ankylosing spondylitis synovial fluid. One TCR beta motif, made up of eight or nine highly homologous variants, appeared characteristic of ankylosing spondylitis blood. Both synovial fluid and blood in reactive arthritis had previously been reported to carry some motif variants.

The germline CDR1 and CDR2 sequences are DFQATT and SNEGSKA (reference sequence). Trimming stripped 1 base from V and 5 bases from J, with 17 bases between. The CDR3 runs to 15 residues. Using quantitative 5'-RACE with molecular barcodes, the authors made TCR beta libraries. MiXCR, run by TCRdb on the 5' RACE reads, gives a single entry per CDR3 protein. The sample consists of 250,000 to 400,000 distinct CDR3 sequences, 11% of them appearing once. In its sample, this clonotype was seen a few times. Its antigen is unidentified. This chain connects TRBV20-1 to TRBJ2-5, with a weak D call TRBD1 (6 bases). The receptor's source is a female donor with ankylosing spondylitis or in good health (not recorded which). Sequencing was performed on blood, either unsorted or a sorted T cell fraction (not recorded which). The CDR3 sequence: CSARVWTDPRETQYF. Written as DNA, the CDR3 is TGCAGTGCTAGAGTCTGGACAGATCCTCGGGAGACCCAGTACTTC.